This entry is about one T cell receptor (beta chain). Its cognate antigen is unknown. The sample belongs to a study of CXCR3-negative and CXCR3-positive naive CD8 T cells. Overall study findings and caveats: Comparably high diversity marked both naive subsets, whereas memory CD8+ cells had much lower diversity.

The CDR3 loop spans 14 amino acids. The authors made the TRB cDNA libraries by 5' RACE using UMI labels. With the 5' RACE reads reprocessed, TCRdb shows one record per CDR3 protein and no DNA. This repertoire includes more than 65,000 distinct CDR3 sequences. CD45RO-CCR7+CD27+CD95- marked naive CD8+ T cells. The sample taken for sequencing was naive CXCR3- CD8+ T cells from blood. Subset specified: CD45RO-CCR7+CD27+CD95- naive CD8+ T cells lacking CXCR3 (TNR3-). The receptor comes from a human donor in good health. Some clones in this sample may be carry-over from other donors' samples. The chain employs TRBV12-3 or TRBV12-4 and TRBJ2-5. CDR3 amino acids: CASSLDGVGETQYF.